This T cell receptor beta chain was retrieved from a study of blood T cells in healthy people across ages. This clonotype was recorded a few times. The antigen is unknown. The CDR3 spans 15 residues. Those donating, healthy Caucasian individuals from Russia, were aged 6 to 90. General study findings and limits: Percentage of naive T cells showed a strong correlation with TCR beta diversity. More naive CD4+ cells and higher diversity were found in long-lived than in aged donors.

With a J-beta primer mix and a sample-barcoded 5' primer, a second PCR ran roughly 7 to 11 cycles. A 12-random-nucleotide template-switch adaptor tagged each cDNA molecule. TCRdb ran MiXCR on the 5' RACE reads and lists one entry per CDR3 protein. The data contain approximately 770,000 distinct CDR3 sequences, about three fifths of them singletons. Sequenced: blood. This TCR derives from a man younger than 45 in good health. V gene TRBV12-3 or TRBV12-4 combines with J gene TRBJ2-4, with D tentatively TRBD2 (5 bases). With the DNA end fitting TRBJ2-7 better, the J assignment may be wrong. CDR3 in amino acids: CASSLLLGERYEQYF. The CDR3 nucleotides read TGTGCCAGCAGTTTACTCCTCGGGGAAAGATACGAGCAGTACTTC.